This T cell receptor (beta chain) originates from a study of metastatic and nonmetastatic thyroid tumors. For the study at large: The authors compared repertoires across blood and tumor or nodule tissue from malignant and benign thyroid patients.

J lost 3 bases, V lost 2 bases, and 6 bases had no gene match. From germline, CDR1 is MNHNS and CDR2 SASEGT. This CDR3 is built from 16 residues. Prior to thyroid surgery, none of the patients had received any treatment. TCRdb reanalyzed the PCR reads with MiXCR. Found here are approximately 25,000 clones, less than 25% of them singletons; the top ten hold around 28%. This clone has only a few counts. The gene calls are TRBV6-1 and TRBJ2-7; 11 nucleotides agree with TRBD1. Sequenced input: blood. The receptor's source is a male donor with papillary thyroid cancer or a benign thyroid nodule (not recorded which). Some clones in this sample may be carry-over from other donors' samples. This CDR3 reads CASSERAGTGGYEQYF. Here the CDR3 DNA reads TGTGCCAGCAGTGAAAGGGCCGGGACAGGGGGCTACGAGCAGTACTTC.